One TCR beta chain is described in this entry. What it binds is not known. This record belongs to a study of T cell repertoires in cytomegalovirus infection. Study summary: Matching HLA type and CMV infection were both indicated by public TCR beta signatures. Study-level results: CMV carriers having the relevant HLA were flagged by cumulative public TCR beta family frequency.

TCRdb processed the reads anew with MiXCR; each CDR3 protein has one entry. The sample lists some 940,000 distinct CDR3 sequences, about 33% seen once, with roughly 12% in the top ten. This CDR3 is 15 amino acids long. CDR1 and CDR2 (germline): SEHNR, FQNEAQ (reference sequence). The junction had 6 bases not matched to a gene; V was cut back by 4 bases and J by 1 base. The clonotype originates from a human donor in good health (CMV status not recorded). Some clones in this sample may be carry-over from other donors' samples. J is TRBJ1-1 and V is TRBV7-9; 7 positions match TRBD1. The material was cultured CD8+ T cells from PBMCs, obtained from culture after CMV antigen stimulation. CDR3 DNA: TGTGCCAGCAGCTCGACAGGGCTAGGGAACACTGAAGCTTTCTTT. Amino acids: CASSSTGLGNTEAFF.